The next 5 T cell receptor beta chains were all read from a single sample in a study of blood T cell repertoires in COVID-19 (dated by TCRdb to about 2020). Receptors were amplified or captured by the immunoSEQ multiplex PCR assay. The source is immuneACCESS, and TCRdb retained only in-frame sequences with V and J called. Part of the clones is not carried over; for the studies checked, unresolved V genes explain less than half of this, and the remainder is unexplained. The sample table shows approximately 210,000 clones, and almost 85% are seen once. The ten largest account for roughly 5% of the sample. Material: peripheral blood. These receptors were collected from a woman between 65 and 79 years old with active or convalescent COVID-19.

V and J are TRBV5-4 and TRBJ2-7, with TRBD2 matching 9 bases. CDR1 is SGHNT, CDR2 YYREEE, per germline (reference sequence). Trimming removed 5 bases from V and 3 bases from J; junction bases left unmatched: 6. This CDR3 has 14 residues. This CDR3 is CASRAGGEDYEQYF. CDR3 nucleotide sequence: TGTGCCAGCAGGGCGGGGGGGGAAGACTACGAGCAGTACTTC.

The V call is TRBV15, the J call TRBJ2-1, with 10 positions matching TRBD2. There are 14 residues in the CDR3. Per the germline V gene, CDR1 is LNHNV and CDR2 is YYDKDF (reference sequence). V lost 4 bases, J lost 5 bases, and 2 bases stayed unmatched. In nucleotides, the CDR3 is TGTGCCACCAGCATAGGACTAGCGGACAATGAGCAGTTCTTC. Its translation is CATSIGLADNEQFF.

V usage is TRBV5-6 and J usage is TRBJ2-7; the match to TRBD1 covers 10 bases. The CDR3 contains 13 residues. With V trimmed by 4 bases and J by 4 bases, 2 bases remained unmatched. Germline lookup yields CDR1 SGHDT and CDR2 YYEEEE. The CDR3: CASSRQGAYEQYF. The DNA of the CDR3 is TGTGCCAGCAGCCGACAGGGGGCGTACGAGCAGTACTTC.

The rearrangement uses TRBV12-3 or TRBV12-4 and TRBJ2-5; 7 bases line up with TRBD1. This CDR3 has 13 residues. After removal of 7 bases from V and 2 bases from J, the junction contained 4 bases not matched to a gene. The CDR3 DNA reads as TGTGCCAGCACCACGACAGGGCAAGAGACCCAGTACTTC. Its protein product is CASTTTGQETQYF.

The chain employs TRBV13 and TRBJ2-5; TRBD2 is a possible D gene (7 bases). V lost 5 bases and J 5 bases, leaving 18 bases between the germline ends. CDR3 length: 15 amino acids. Germline CDR1 reads PRHDT; CDR2 reads FYEKMQ (reference sequence). The CDR3 is CASSPREGRGETQYF. The CDR3 DNA sequence: TGTGCCAGCAGCCCCCGCGAAGGGAGGGGGGAGACCCAGTACTTC. The whole variable domain, remainder taken from reference TRBV13 and TRBJ2-5, is AAGVIQSPRHLIKEKRETATLKCYPIPRHDTVYWYQQGPGQDPQFLISFYEKMQSDKGSIPDRFSAQQFSDYHSELNMSSLELGDSALYFCASSPREGRGETQYFGPGTRLLVL.